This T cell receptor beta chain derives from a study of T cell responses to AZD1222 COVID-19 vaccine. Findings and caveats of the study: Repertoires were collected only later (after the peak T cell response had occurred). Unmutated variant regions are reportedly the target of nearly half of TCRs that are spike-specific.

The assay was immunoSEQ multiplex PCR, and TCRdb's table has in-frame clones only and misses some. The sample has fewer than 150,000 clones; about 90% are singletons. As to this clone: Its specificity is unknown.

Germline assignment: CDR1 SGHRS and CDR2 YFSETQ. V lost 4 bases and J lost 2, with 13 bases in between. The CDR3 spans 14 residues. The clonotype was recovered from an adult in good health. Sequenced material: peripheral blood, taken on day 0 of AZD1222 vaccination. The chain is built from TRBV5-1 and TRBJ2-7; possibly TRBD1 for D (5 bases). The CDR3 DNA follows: TGCGCCAGCAGCCCCCACAGGCCTCCCTACGAGCAGTACTTC. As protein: CASSPHRPPYEQYF. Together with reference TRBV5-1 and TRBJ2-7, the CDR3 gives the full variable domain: KAGVTQTPRYLIKTRGQQVTLSCSPISGHRSVSWYQQTPGQGLQFLFEYFSETQRNKGNFPGRFSGRQFSNSRSEMNVSTLELGDSALYLCASSPHRPPYEQYFGPGTRLTVT.